Following are 5 T cell receptor beta chains from one sample sequenced in a study of shared clonotypes between healthy human individuals (dated by TCRdb to the early 2020s). Library generation was performed with the immunoSEQ multiplex PCR assay. The source is immuneACCESS, and TCRdb retained only in-frame sequences with V and J called. Part of the clones is not carried over; for the studies checked, unresolved V genes explain less than half of this, and the remainder is unexplained. Here the sample has 2 million or so clones; 85% to 95% occur a single time. Of the sample, 0.1% to 0.15% is held by the ten largest clones. Sequencing was done on a sample of naive CD4+ T cells sorted from blood. Sample cell subset or site, as interpreted from the label and publication: CD45RA+ positively selected. These TCRs come from a man in his late teens or twenties in good health.

The V gene is TRBV27, the J gene TRBJ1-2; the D is unclear. The CDR3 has 13 amino acids. V lost 2 bases and J 6 bases, leaving 10 bases between the germline ends. The germline V gene encodes CDR1 MNHEY and CDR2 SMNVEV (reference sequence). As DNA, the CDR3 is TGTGCCAGCAGTTTAATCGGCGGAGATGGCTACACCTTC. Protein product: CASSLIGGDGYTF.

The gene calls are TRBV7-9 and TRBJ2-3; 8 bases are a match to TRBD2. Losses at the gene ends were 1 base for V and 1 base for J; bases not matched to a gene: 7. Germline CDR1 is SEHNR and CDR2 is FQNEAQ (reference sequence). CDR3 length equals 17 residues. The CDR3 protein is CASSLGSSGRGTDTQYF. As DNA, the CDR3 is TGTGCCAGCAGCTTAGGTTCGAGCGGGAGAGGCACAGATACGCAGTATTTT.

The gene calls are TRBV5-1 and TRBJ2-6, with D possibly matching TRBD1 (6 bases). Per germline, CDR1 SGHRS and CDR2 YFSETQ. V lost 0 bases and J lost 18, with 13 bases in between. This CDR3 is built from 12 residues. The CDR3 sequence: CASSLGAQGRTF. CDR3 in DNA: TGCGCCAGCAGCTTGGGGGCCCAGGGGAGGACTTTC.

The chain uses TRBV5-1 and TRBJ2-1; 8 nucleotides agree with TRBD2. The CDR3 runs 16 residues. J was trimmed by 6 bases and V by 0 bases; bases with no gene match: 8. Germline V gene lookup returns CDR1 SGHRS and CDR2 YFSETQ. CDR3 amino acids: CASSLASGFPLNEQFF. The CDR3 DNA reads TGCGCCAGCAGCTTGGCTAGCGGGTTCCCTCTCAATGAGCAGTTCTTC.

The chain links TRBV30 to TRBJ1-1, with 8 bases lining up with TRBD1. Trimming cost V 0 bases and J 10 bases; bases outside gene matches: 4. The CDR3 runs 12 residues. Per the germline V gene, CDR1 is GTSNPN and CDR2 is SVGIG (reference sequence). CDR3 nucleotides: TGTGCCTGGAGTGTACTGACAGGGGCAGCTTTCTTT. Protein sequence: CAWSVLTGAAFF.